This T cell receptor (beta chain) emerged from a study of cytomegalovirus exposure and HLA in healthy donors. The study ran its PCR with 60 Vbeta and 13 Jbeta primers. Only in-frame clones appear in the TCRdb table, and some are missing; sequencing was by immunoSEQ multiplex PCR. The sample shows about 89,000 clones, about 63% of them seen only once. This CDR3 has 13 amino acids. Germline CDR1 reads MDHEN; CDR2 reads SYDVKM. Trimming took off 3 bases at V and 6 bases at J, with 12 bases between the two ends. The clonotype comes from a woman aged 30 to 39 in good health and CMV-seronegative. J is TRBJ2-7 and V is TRBV28; tentatively, D is TRBD1 (5 bases). The sample comprised PBMCs. In DNA form, the CDR3 reads TGTGCCAGCAGTTTCTTAACAGGCGGCGAGCAGTACTTC. It is translated as CASSFLTGGEQYF.